The 29 T cell receptor beta chains in this list originate from one sample, sequenced in a study of shared clonotypes between healthy human individuals. CD45RO-negative cells were positively selected for CCR7, leaving out terminally differentiated effector memory CD45RA+ cells. Sequenced by immunoSEQ multiplex PCR; TCRdb stores in-frame clones only, minus some. This table holds 1.5 million to 2.5 million clones, roughly 95% found once. Material: naive CD8+ T cells sorted from blood. The receptors come from a man between 18 and 29 years old in good health.

The gene calls are TRBV27 and TRBJ1-2, with D uncertain. The length of the CDR3 is 11 residues. In germline, CDR1 is MNHEY, CDR2 SMNVEV (reference sequence). Deletions cut 10 bases from V and 8 bases from J, with 14 bases between. The CDR3 DNA reads as TGTGCCACCCGGACTGGAGTCGGCTACACCTTC. Translation gives CATRTGVGYTF.

This chain links TRBV6-5 with TRBJ2-1, with 8 nucleotides matching TRBD2. Germline CDR1 is MNHEY and CDR2 is SVGAGI. V lost 2 bases to trimming and J lost 4 bases; unmatched junction nucleotides: 7. The CDR3 length is 16 residues. The CDR3 coding sequence is TGTGCCAGCAGTTACGCCAGGACTAGCCCTTACAATGAGCAGTTCTTC. Translated: CASSYARTSPYNEQFF.

The chain employs TRBV2 and TRBJ2-1, with D perhaps matching TRBD2 (6 bases). V was cut by 2 bases and J by 8 bases, with 13 bases left in between. Germline values: CDR1 SNHLY, CDR2 FYNNEI. The CDR3 is made up of 14 amino acids. Here the CDR3 reads CASSEPGASHEQFF. CDR3 nucleotide sequence: TGTGCCAGCAGTGAACCGGGAGCATCCCATGAGCAGTTCTTC.

CDR3 sequence: CASSPGDRGHEQYF. Written as DNA, the CDR3 is TGTGCCAGCAGTCCAGGGGACAGGGGCCACGAGCAGTACTTC. V gene TRBV28 combines with J gene TRBJ2-7, with 10 bases fitting TRBD1. CDR1 is MDHEN, CDR2 SYDVKM, per germline. The CDR3 runs 14 residues. The V and J ends lost 5 bases and 5 bases, in that order; junction bases with no gene match: 6.

The chain recombines TRBV4-3 with TRBJ2-1; 8 nucleotides agree with TRBD1. The V segment lost 2 bases and the J segment 8 bases; nucleotides outside the gene matches: 8. The V gene's germline CDR1 is LGHNA and CDR2 YSLEER. This CDR3 has 15 residues. CDR3: CASSQLTDRGDEQFF. As DNA, the CDR3 is TGCGCCAGCAGCCAATTGACAGACAGGGGAGATGAGCAGTTCTTC.

V is TRBV28 and J is TRBJ2-7; D may be TRBD2 (6 bases). Germline CDR1 MDHEN, CDR2 SYDVKM. V was shortened by 4 bases and J by 2 bases, with 18 bases between the two germline ends. The CDR3 runs 16 residues. The CDR3 nucleotides are TGTGCCAGCAGTTCCAGTGTGGAGGGATGGACCTACGAGCAGTACTTC. Its protein product is CASSSSVEGWTYEQYF.

This chain links TRBV5-1 with TRBJ1-4; 8 nucleotides match TRBD1. The CDR3 contains 15 residues. With V trimmed by 3 bases and J by 4 bases, 5 bases remained unmatched. Germline V gene sequence: CDR1 SGHRS, CDR2 YFSETQ. The CDR3: CASSSLTGGNEKLFF. CDR3 DNA sequence: TGCGCCAGCAGCTCTTTAACAGGGGGTAATGAAAAACTGTTTTTT.

The chain has TRBV9 and TRBJ2-7; 7 bases agree with TRBD1. There are 14 residues in the CDR3. The V gene end was trimmed by 2 bases and the J gene end by 4 bases; junction bases not matched to a gene: 6. Germline V gene lookup returns CDR1 SGDLS and CDR2 YYNGEE. DNA of the CDR3: TGTGCCAGCAGCGTTGGGGGACAGATTTACGAGCAGTACTTC. As protein: CASSVGGQIYEQYF.

This chain connects TRBV18 to TRBJ2-2; 9 bases map to TRBD1. The CDR3 has 16 amino acids. The V gene end was trimmed by 4 bases and the J gene end by 3 bases; junction bases not matched to a gene: 6. In germline, CDR1 is KGHSH, CDR2 LQKENI. The CDR3: CASSLRWDRDTGELFF. For the CDR3, the DNA is TGTGCCAGCTCACTACGGTGGGACAGGGACACCGGGGAGCTGTTTTTT.

V gene TRBV9 combines with J gene TRBJ1-2, with TRBD1 identical over 7 bases. This CDR3 has 13 amino acids. V was clipped by 5 bases and J by 2 bases; unmatched bases: 3. The germline V gene encodes CDR1 SGDLS and CDR2 YYNGEE. CDR3 in amino acids: CASSWDSNYGYTF. DNA for the CDR3: TGTGCCAGCAGTTGGGACAGCAACTATGGCTACACCTTC.

The chain joins TRBV27 to TRBJ2-7; maybe TRBD1 (5 bases). Trimming shortened V by 6 bases and J by 2 bases, and 23 bases separated the two germline ends. The CDR3 is 17 amino acids. Looked up from germline, CDR1 is MNHEY and CDR2 is SMNVEV (reference sequence). The CDR3 DNA follows: TGTGCCAGCAGCTTGGGGCCTAGGTCCAACATTGCCTACGAGCAGTACTTC. Protein: CASSLGPRSNIAYEQYF.

V gene TRBV10-3 combines with J gene TRBJ2-3, with a possible D match to TRBD2 (6 bases). Trimming left V 2 bases short and J 2 bases short, with 26 bases between. The CDR3 has 20 amino acids. CDR1 and CDR2 from the germline V gene are ENHRY and SYGVKD. This CDR3 reads CAISEPLLAKTTHSTDTQYF. CDR3 nucleotides: TGTGCCATCAGTGAGCCCCTACTAGCTAAAACTACCCACTCCACAGATACGCAGTATTTT.

This chain connects TRBV2 to TRBJ2-3; D gene uncertain. Per germline, CDR1 SNHLY and CDR2 FYNNEI. This CDR3 spans 15 amino acids. Trimming removed 4 bases from V and 2 bases from J, with 13 bases in between. This chain's CDR3 is CASSGATLTTDTQYF. In DNA, the CDR3 is TGTGCCAGCAGTGGGGCGACACTTACCACAGATACGCAGTATTTT.

This rearrangement joins TRBV29-1 to TRBJ1-4, with 8 bases matching TRBD1. The CDR3 has 13 amino acids. CDR1 and CDR2 (germline): SQVTM, ANQGSEA. Trimming took 7 bases from V and 2 from J; bases not matched to a gene: 3. The CDR3 sequence: CSARQGTNEKLFF. Here the CDR3 DNA reads TGCAGCGCAAGACAGGGGACTAATGAAAAACTGTTTTTT.

The chain carries TRBV6-6 and TRBJ2-3; 10 nucleotides match TRBD2. CDR1 and CDR2 from the germline V gene are MNHNY and SVGAGI (reference sequence). With V trimmed by 5 bases and J by 5 bases, 7 bases remained unmatched. The CDR3 totals 15 residues. The CDR3 coding sequence is TGTGCCAGCAGTCTAGCGGGAGAACACGGAGATACGCAGTATTTT. Translating gives CASSLAGEHGDTQYF.

V gene TRBV7-9 combines with J gene TRBJ1-4; unclear D gene. V lost 5 bases, J lost 5 bases, and 12 bases lay in between. Germline V lookup: CDR1 SEHNR, CDR2 FQNEAQ (reference sequence). The CDR3 length is 14 residues. Here the CDR3 reads CASSPTGSNEKLFF. The CDR3 bases are TGTGCCAGCAGCCCAACGGGTTCCAATGAAAAACTGTTTTTT.

This clone has only one observation. J is TRBJ2-1 and V is TRBV7-8, with D unresolved. The V gene lost 3 bases and the J gene lost 8 bases, with 11 bases spanning the gap. This CDR3 region has 13 residues. Germline V gene lookup returns CDR1 SGHVS and CDR2 FQNEAQ. The CDR3 reads CASSLMGIHEQFF. The CDR3 nucleotides read TGTGCCAGCAGCTTGATGGGGATTCATGAGCAGTTCTTC.

This clone was counted once. The DNA of the CDR3 is TGTGCCAGCTCACCCGGGAATGGGGAAAAACTGTTTTTT. Amino acids: CASSPGNGEKLFF. V is TRBV18 and J is TRBJ1-4; D gene uncertain. CDR1 KGHSH and CDR2 LQKENI come from the germline V gene. The CDR3 runs 13 residues. V shed 3 bases and J shed 8 bases, with 10 bases lying between them.

The chain employs TRBV4-1 and TRBJ2-1; TRBD2 is a possible D gene (7 bases). V lost 0 bases and J lost 2, with 14 bases in between. Germline CDR1 reads MGHRA; CDR2 reads YSYEKL. This CDR3 has 17 residues. The CDR3 nucleotides are TGCGCCAGCAGCCAAGAACGAGGGGGGGGCCCCTACAATGAGCAGTTCTTC. It translates to CASSQERGGGPYNEQFF.

The V and J genes are TRBV10-3 and TRBJ2-7, with TRBD1 matching over 9 bases. Germline V gene sequence: CDR1 ENHRY, CDR2 SYGVKD. V dropped 3 bases and J dropped 2; count of bases not matched to a gene: 5. The CDR3 has 15 amino acids. This chain's CDR3 is CAISDPGTGPYEQYF. The DNA of the CDR3 is TGTGCCATCAGTGACCCCGGGACAGGGCCCTACGAGCAGTACTTC.

This clone showed up just a few times. This sample includes further DNA sequences coding for the same CDR3. The CDR3 loop is CASSYGTGGTDTQYF. CDR3 DNA sequence: TGTGCCAGCAGTTACGGGACAGGGGGCACAGATACGCAGTATTTT. The rearrangement links TRBV6-5 to TRBJ2-3; TRBD1 matches at 10 bases. The CDR3 sequence is 15 residues long. The germline CDR1 and CDR2 sequences are MNHEY and SVGAGI. Trimming cost V 2 bases and J 1 base; bases outside gene matches: 0.

The CDR3 sequence: CASSESAPNNEQFF. The CDR3, as DNA: TGTGCCAGCAGTGAATCCGCACCGAACAATGAGCAGTTCTTC. V usage is TRBV6-1 and J usage is TRBJ2-1, with D uncertain. Germline CDR1 MNHNS, CDR2 SASEGT. This CDR3 contains 14 residues. Trimming took off 2 bases at V and 5 bases at J, with 10 bases between the two ends.

V gene TRBV4-3 combines with J gene TRBJ1-6, with D possibly matching TRBD1 (5 bases). The ends were cut back, 1 base at V and 7 bases at J, with 14 bases in the middle. CDR1 and CDR2 (germline): LGHNA, YSLEER. This CDR3 has 16 amino acids. CDR3 amino acids: CASSQVWDSPNSPLHF. The CDR3 DNA follows: TGCGCCAGCAGCCAAGTATGGGACTCACCGAATTCACCCCTCCACTTT.

This clone occurred once. The same CDR3 arises from other DNA sequences in this sample as well. Written as DNA, the CDR3 is TGTGCCAGCAGCTTAGGCCTAGCGGGAGCAGAGCAGTTCTTC. Residues: CASSLGLAGAEQFF. V gene TRBV7-9 combines with J gene TRBJ2-1, with TRBD2 matching 10 bases. The germline gives CDR1 SEHNR, CDR2 FQNEAQ (reference sequence). Unmatched junction bases numbered 4, after V lost 1 base and J lost 10 bases. The CDR3 consists of 14 residues.

This chain connects TRBV28 to TRBJ2-7; TRBD2 matches at 13 bases. The germline gives CDR1 MDHEN, CDR2 SYDVKM. J gave up 3 bases and V 6 bases, and 8 bases lay outside the gene matches. CDR3 length equals 16 residues. This CDR3 is CASSPTGLAGFYEQYF. CDR3 DNA: TGTGCCAGCAGCCCCACGGGACTAGCGGGGTTCTACGAGCAGTACTTC.

The V call is TRBV11-2, the J call TRBJ1-1, with D unclear. The CDR3 is 14 amino acids. V lost 0 bases and J 3 bases, leaving 8 bases between the germline ends. Germline loops: CDR1 SGHAT, CDR2 FQNNGV. The CDR3 region is CASSLDRGDTEAFF. The CDR3 DNA is TGTGCCAGCAGCTTAGATCGGGGAGACACTGAAGCTTTCTTT.

This clone was counted a few times. Other DNA sequences of this sample code for an identical CDR3. This chain joins TRBV2 and TRBJ2-7; unclear D gene. The V gene lost 1 base and the J gene lost 3 bases, with 4 bases spanning the gap. This CDR3 is built from 12 residues. Germline loops: CDR1 SNHLY, CDR2 FYNNEI. As DNA, the CDR3 is TGTGCCAGCAGTGAAGTCAGCTACGAGCAGTACTTC. Translation: CASSEVSYEQYF. Full variable domain (missing parts from reference TRBV2 and TRBJ2-7): EPEVTQTPSHQVTQMGQEVILRCVPISNHLYFYWYRQILGQKVEFLVSFYNNEISEKSEIFDDQFSVERPDGSNFTLKIRSTKLEDSAMYFCASSEVSYEQYFGPGTRLTVT.

For this clone: The sample has other DNA sequences that encode this CDR3 too. The genes are TRBV27 and TRBJ1-5; tentative D call: TRBD1 (6 bases). The CDR3 covers 15 residues. The V and J ends lost 3 bases and 0 bases respectively, with 9 bases between them. Germline CDR1 is MNHEY and CDR2 is SMNVEV (reference sequence). CDR3 sequence (DNA): TGTGCCAGCAGTTTGGGGGCTCTTAGCAATCAGCCCCAGCATTTT. Residues: CASSLGALSNQPQHF.

The rearrangement uses TRBV25-1 and TRBJ1-3; the D is unclear. Per germline, CDR1 MGHDK and CDR2 SYGVNS. The germline V and J ends were trimmed by 3 bases and 11 bases, with 11 bases remaining between them. The CDR3 runs to 12 residues. The DNA of the CDR3 is TGTGCCAGCAGTGAGGTTCGGGAGGCCATATATTTT. Its protein product is CASSEVREAIYF.